This T cell receptor (beta chain) is from a study of response to subunit inactivated influenza vaccine (dated by TCRdb to the late 2010s). As for the study more broadly: The study used deep quantitative T cell receptor repertoire profiling to track responses to a trivalent subunit inactivated influenza vaccine.

Results and caveats for the whole study, not just this receptor: The authors proposed that each seasonal influenza vaccination may bring in only a limited number of new T cells.

Points on this clonotype: Its antigen is still unknown. The sample holds no much larger clone one base away, and base qualities are not on file.

CDR1 ENHRY and CDR2 SYGVKD were looked up in the germline V gene. V loses 2 bases of germline sequence and J loses 2 bases, and the interval between the two ends is 12 bases. Counted from cysteine to phenylalanine, this CDR3 has 15 amino acids. Only CDR3 DNA remains: 45 bases, in frame from the first base. Library preparation was by RT-PCR. Sequencing was carried out with an Illumina HiSeq 2500. TCRdb cleaned the public reads at Q25 with fastp, built clones with MiXCR and kept in-frame beta chains. Every entry covers one CDR3 protein and lists the most common genes and DNA from its rows. This sample comprises hundreds of thousands of distinct CDR3 sequences, about 17% of them detected only once. Less than 4% of the sample is in the top ten clones.

In this chain, TRBV10-3 is recombined with TRBJ1-2; no D gene can be assigned with confidence. This receptor was obtained from a man aged 45 to 75 who received an inactivated influenza vaccine. Donor details come from another sample of the same person, matched by shared clones. Sequencing used CD4+ T cells sorted from PBMCs, obtained around 25 months after vaccination. The DNA sequence reads TGTGCCATCAGTGAGGGAGATGGACGGAACTATGGCTACACCTTC. Its amino acids are CAISEGDGRNYGYTF.